A single sample gave rise to the 25 T cell receptor beta chains below, sequenced in a study of cytomegalovirus exposure and HLA in healthy donors. Researchers ran the PCR with 60 Vbeta and 13 Jbeta primers. Sequenced by immunoSEQ multiplex PCR; TCRdb stores in-frame clones only, minus some. The repertoire holds about 100,000 clones, with around 85% as singletons. Sequencing was carried out using PBMCs. Receptor source: a man aged 35 to 55 in good health and CMV-seropositive.

This chain joins TRBV4-2 and TRBJ2-1; D is uncertain. Trimming stripped 0 bases from V and 7 bases from J, with 10 bases between. This CDR3 contains 14 residues. The germline gives CDR1 LGHNA, CDR2 YNFKEQ. The CDR3 sequence: CASSQDQVQNEQFF. The CDR3 DNA follows: TGTGCCAGCAGCCAAGATCAAGTTCAGAATGAGCAGTTCTTC.

The chain links TRBV5-1 to TRBJ2-5; TRBD1 matches 9 bases. CDR3 size: 16 residues. Germline lookup yields CDR1 SGHRS and CDR2 YFSETQ. With 5 bases clipped from V and 2 bases from J, the junction kept 10 bases outside the gene matches. The CDR3 DNA reads TGCGCCAGCAGGAGCCGGACAGGGGCCACACAAGAGACCCAGTACTTC. Translation gives CASRSRTGATQETQYF.

This clone was found a few times. The chain carries TRBV27 and TRBJ2-2; 7 nucleotides match TRBD1. This CDR3 comprises 13 residues. The V gene end was trimmed by 6 bases and the J gene end by 5 bases; junction bases not matched to a gene: 3. Germline CDR1 MNHEY, CDR2 SMNVEV (reference sequence). CDR3 amino acids: CASSLQGTGELFF. CDR3 in DNA: TGTGCCAGCAGCCTACAGGGGACCGGGGAGCTGTTTTTT.

The CDR3 protein is CASSHTGHLGNQPQHF. DNA of the CDR3: TGTGCCAGTAGTCATACAGGGCACTTGGGCAATCAGCCCCAGCATTTT. This chain uses TRBV19 with TRBJ1-5; possibly TRBD1 for D (6 bases). Per the germline V gene, CDR1 is LNHDA and CDR2 is SQIVND (reference sequence). CDR3 length: 16 residues. The V gene lost 5 bases and the J gene lost 2 bases, with 16 bases spanning the gap. The variable domain in full, completed from reference TRBV19 and TRBJ1-5, reads DGGITQSPKYLFRKEGQNVTLSCEQNLNHDAMYWYRQDPGQGLRLIYYSQIVNDFQKGDIAEGYSVSREKKESFPLTVTSAQKNPTAFYLCASSHTGHLGNQPQHFGDGTRLSIL.

This clone was detected a few times. The rearrangement links TRBV5-1 to TRBJ2-5; D perhaps matches TRBD2 (5 bases). The CDR3 has 13 amino acids. V was clipped by 5 bases and J by 4 bases, with 12 bases between them. Germline lookup yields CDR1 SGHRS and CDR2 YFSETQ. The CDR3 loop is CASSRESGETQYF. The CDR3 coding sequence is TGCGCCAGCAGTCGGGAATCTGGAGAGACCCAGTACTTC.

The rearrangement links TRBV5-1 to TRBJ2-5; maybe TRBD2 (5 bases). Germline V lookup: CDR1 SGHRS, CDR2 YFSETQ. Deletions cut 3 bases from V and 5 bases from J, with 17 bases between. The CDR3 sequence is 15 residues long. CDR3 amino acids: CASSSVGEVDETQYF. Written as DNA, the CDR3 is TGCGCCAGCAGCTCTGTGGGAGAGGTTGACGAGACCCAGTACTTC.

The V call is TRBV5-4, the J call TRBJ2-5, with D perhaps matching TRBD2 (6 bases). The germline gives CDR1 SGHNT, CDR2 YYREEE (reference sequence). The CDR3 consists of 16 residues. Deletions cut 3 bases from V and 5 bases from J, with 20 bases between. CDR3 sequence (DNA): TGTGCCAGCAGCTCCCCTTCCGGGGAGGAAGGGGAGACCCAGTACTTC. Protein product: CASSSPSGEEGETQYF.

This clone was seen more than once but under ten times. The gene calls are TRBV11-2 and TRBJ1-1; D is possibly TRBD1 (5 bases). The CDR3 loop spans 13 amino acids. In germline, CDR1 is SGHAT, CDR2 FQNNGV. Deletions cut 5 bases from V and 1 base from J, with 8 bases between. CDR3 region: CASSGDRNTEAFF. The CDR3 region has the DNA TGTGCCAGCAGCGGAGACAGGAACACTGAAGCTTTCTTT.

The gene calls are TRBV2 and TRBJ1-1; D is perhaps TRBD1 (6 bases). From germline, CDR1 is SNHLY and CDR2 FYNNEI. V was trimmed by 2 bases and J by 3 bases, leaving 16 bases between them. The CDR3 sequence is 16 residues long. The CDR3 sequence: CASSERGQGMDTEAFF. The CDR3 region has the DNA TGTGCCAGCAGTGAAAGGGGACAAGGTATGGACACTGAAGCTTTCTTT.

The chain uses TRBV19 and TRBJ2-5; tentative D call: TRBD2 (5 bases). The V gene lost 0 bases and the J gene lost 1 base, with 9 bases spanning the gap. This CDR3 contains 15 residues. Germline-derived CDR1 and CDR2 are LNHDA and SQIVND (reference sequence). The CDR3 DNA is TGTGCCAGTAGTATAGATCGAGGGAGCCAAGAGACCCAGTACTTC. As protein: CASSIDRGSQETQYF.

In DNA form, the CDR3 reads TGTGCCAGCAGTCGCCTACTAAATATGAACACTGAAGCTTTCTTT. Translated, it gives CASSRLLNMNTEAFF. V and J are TRBV6-1 and TRBJ1-1; D ambiguous. Deletions cut 5 bases from V and 0 bases from J, with 13 bases between. The V gene's germline CDR1 is MNHNS and CDR2 SASEGT. The CDR3 has 15 residues.

On this clone itself: The junction differs from germline at one of its ends, possibly a read error. The CDR3 coding sequence is TGCGCCAGCAGCCAAGATGATCAGACAGGGACAACACTAGCCAAAAACAGTCAGTACTTC. It encodes CASSQDDQTGTTLAKNSQYF. V is TRBV4-1 and J is TRBJ2-4, with D tentatively TRBD1 (7 bases). Germline values: CDR1 MGHRA, CDR2 YSYEKL. The CDR3 length is 20 residues.

The rearrangement links TRBV5-1 to TRBJ2-5, with TRBD2 as a possible D gene (6 bases). Trimming left V 4 bases short and J 5 bases short, with 12 bases between. CDR1 and CDR2 (germline): SGHRS, YFSETQ. The CDR3 has 13 amino acids. Written as DNA, the CDR3 is TGCGCCAGCAGCCCGGAGGGGTTTGAGACCCAGTACTTC. This codes for CASSPEGFETQYF.

The chain links TRBV5-1 to TRBJ2-5, with no clear D. Trimming stripped 4 bases from V and 1 base from J, with 11 bases between. The CDR3 is 14 amino acids. Germline V gives CDR1 SGHRS, CDR2 YFSETQ. The CDR3 DNA sequence: TGCGCCAGCAGCCCCACAGTCTTCCAAGAGACCCAGTACTTC. This translates into CASSPTVFQETQYF.

This clone was observed a single time. The chain joins TRBV6-5 to TRBJ2-5; 7 nucleotides match TRBD2. The V gene end was trimmed by 4 bases and the J gene end by 4 bases; junction bases not matched to a gene: 12. This CDR3 spans 16 amino acids. Per germline, CDR1 MNHEY and CDR2 SVGAGI. In DNA form, the CDR3 reads TGTGCCAGCAGTTCTACCTCTACGGGGGGAGGAGAGACCCAGTACTTC. Its translation is CASSSTSTGGGETQYF.

This chain uses TRBV7-2 with TRBJ2-4; 8 bases match TRBD1. The CDR3 has 14 residues. Trimming removed 3 bases from V and 4 bases from J; junction bases left unmatched: 2. CDR1 and CDR2 from the germline V gene are SGHTA and FQGNSA. The CDR3: CASSLDRVKNIQYF. In nucleotides, the CDR3 is TGTGCCAGCAGCTTGGACAGGGTAAAAAACATTCAGTACTTC.

The rearrangement uses TRBV27 and TRBJ2-7, with D hard to call. V gave up 4 bases and J gave up 7 bases, with 17 bases separating them. Germline lookup yields CDR1 MNHEY and CDR2 SMNVEV (reference sequence). The CDR3 has 14 residues. The CDR3 is CASSSAWSMEEQYF. CDR3 coding DNA: TGTGCCAGCAGTTCCGCATGGAGCATGGAAGAGCAGTACTTC.

The chain employs TRBV6-1 and TRBJ2-5; possible D gene TRBD1, 5 bases. TRBJ2-7 explains the end of the DNA better; the J call may be wrong. Germline CDR1 and CDR2: MNHNS and SASEGT. The CDR3 totals 17 residues. CDR3 in amino acids: CASSEMTGLQVMGEQYF. CDR3 sequence (DNA): TGTGCCAGCAGTGAAATGACGGGTTTACAGGTTATGGGCGAGCAGTACTTC.

About this clone: The CDR3 end shows no conserved phenylalanine or tryptophan, and so a read error is likely. This chain uses TRBV5-5 with TRBJ2-7, with D uncertain. V gave up 4 bases and J gave up 0 bases, with 17 bases separating them. Looked up from germline, CDR1 is SGHKS and CDR2 is YYEKEE (reference sequence). The CDR3 runs 16 residues. This CDR3 is CASSPNYPRSSYEQYL. DNA of the CDR3: TGTGCCAGCAGCCCCAATTACCCGCGGAGCTCCTACGAGCAGTACCTC.

Remarks on this clone: Other DNA variants within this sample encode the same CDR3. The chain employs TRBV10-3 and TRBJ1-1; D gene ambiguous. This CDR3 has 12 amino acids. Trimming removed 8 bases at V and 4 bases at J, with 11 bases between. Germline assignment: CDR1 ENHRY and CDR2 SYGVKD. DNA of the CDR3: TGTGCCATCTCCGAGCTTGGCACTGAAGCTTTCTTT. Translation gives CAISELGTEAFF.

The rearrangement links TRBV13 to TRBJ1-1; a weak D match, TRBD1 (6 bases). The CDR3 extends over 14 amino acids. Deletions cut 9 bases from V and 4 bases from J, with 18 bases between. Germline values: CDR1 PRHDT, CDR2 FYEKMQ (reference sequence). The CDR3 DNA reads TGTGCCAGTAGCATAATACGAGGGGGCACTGAAGCTTTCTTT. Its translation is CASSIIRGGTEAFF.

J is TRBJ1-4 and V is TRBV11-2; TRBD1 is a possible D gene (5 bases). The germline V and J ends were trimmed by 4 bases and 0 bases, with 15 bases remaining between them. Germline V gives CDR1 SGHAT, CDR2 FQNNGV. The CDR3 contains 17 residues. The CDR3 DNA reads TGTGCCAGCAGCTCCACCCAGGGAGGCACAACTAATGAAAAACTGTTTTTT. This translates into CASSSTQGGTTNEKLFF.

V gene TRBV4-2 combines with J gene TRBJ1-2; D is uncertain. The CDR3 is made up of 15 amino acids. Trimming removed 0 bases at V and 4 bases at J, with 12 bases between. Germline CDR1 LGHNA, CDR2 YNFKEQ. CDR3 DNA: TGTGCCAGCAGCCAAGATTCAAGATCTACCTATGGCTACACCTTC. As protein: CASSQDSRSTYGYTF.

The CDR3 nucleotides are TGTGCCAGTAGCAACCTGGGGGGGGCTGCCGGCTACACCTTC. Protein sequence: CASSNLGGAAGYTF. The chain recombines TRBV19 with TRBJ1-2; the D gene is possibly TRBD1 (6 bases). Germline V CDR1 and CDR2: LNHDA, SQIVND (reference sequence). V shed 6 bases and J shed 8 bases, with 19 bases lying between them. The CDR3 runs to 14 residues.

The chain combines TRBV11-1 with TRBJ1-6, with a weak D call TRBD1 (5 bases). Trimming took off 4 bases at V and 10 bases at J, with 14 bases between the two ends. CDR3 length equals 14 residues. Looked up from germline, CDR1 is SGHAT and CDR2 is FQDESV (reference sequence). CDR3 amino acids: CASSSIGGDSPLHF. CDR3 nucleotide sequence: TGTGCCAGCAGCTCGATTGGGGGGGACTCACCCCTCCACTTT.